This T cell receptor beta chain originates from a study of T cells in localized non-small cell lung cancer. Study results and caveats: Among the tissues sampled, uninvolved adjacent lung had the highest T cell clonality, above tumor.

Germline loops: CDR1 SGDLS, CDR2 YYNGEE. V was shortened by 7 bases and J by 0 bases, with 7 bases between the two germline ends. The CDR3 extends over 12 amino acids. Generated by immunoSEQ multiplex PCR, the TCRdb table keeps only in-frame clones and is missing some. The sample carries some 14,000 clones, roughly 27% recorded once. This clone turned up a few times. The antigen is unknown. V gene TRBV9 combines with J gene TRBJ1-1; no firm D call. The TCR sequence derives from an older female donor with stage I lung adenocarcinoma. The sample was lung tumor tissue, taken before any cancer treatment. In DNA, the CDR3 is TGTGCCAGCTCGTTGATGAACACTGAAGCTTTCTTT. It yields the protein CASSLMNTEAFF.